The 7 T cell receptor beta chains below were found in one sample sequenced in a study of blood T cell repertoires in COVID-19 (dated by TCRdb to the early 2020s). Receptors were amplified or captured by the immunoSEQ multiplex PCR assay. TCRdb limited this immuneACCESS table to in-frame rearrangements with V and J called. A share of clones is missing; checked studies link under half to unresolved V genes, and the rest is unexplained. Counted in this sample were under 200,000 clones; 86% of them appeared once. The ten largest make up roughly 9.7% of the sample. The sample consisted of peripheral blood. The receptors were gathered from a woman aged 60 to 75 with COVID-19, enrolled during active disease.

The chain is built from TRBV19 and TRBJ2-5; D uncertain. Germline V CDR1 and CDR2: LNHDA, SQIVND (reference sequence). V shed 6 bases and J shed 1 base, with 15 bases lying between them. This CDR3 spans 15 amino acids. CDR3 amino acids: CASSLSWSGQETQYF. The CDR3, as DNA: TGTGCCAGTAGCCTCAGTTGGTCGGGCCAAGAGACCCAGTACTTC.

V usage is TRBV10-3 and J usage is TRBJ2-7; D gene ambiguous. Germline loops: CDR1 ENHRY, CDR2 SYGVKD. This CDR3 has 14 residues. The V end lost 3 bases, the J end lost 0 bases, and 9 bases lay between the germline ends. The CDR3 DNA sequence: TGTGCCATCAGTGATGCAACTAACTCCTACGAGCAGTACTTC. Protein: CAISDATNSYEQYF.

The rearrangement links TRBV7-2 to TRBJ2-2; 16 bases fit TRBD2. Trimming cost V 4 bases and J 8 bases; bases outside gene matches: 4. The CDR3 sequence is 16 residues long. From germline, CDR1 is SGHTA and CDR2 FQGNSA. CDR3 sequence (DNA): TGTGCCAGCAGCTCGGGACTAGCGGGAGGGGCGGGGGAGCTGTTTTTT. This translates into CASSSGLAGGAGELFF. The full variable domain, rest sourced from reference TRBV7-2 and TRBJ2-2, is GAGVSQSPSNKVTEKGKDVELRCDPISGHTALYWYRQSLGQGLEFLIYFQGNSAPDKSGLPSDRFSAERTGGSVSTLTIQRTQQEDSAVYLCASSSGLAGGAGELFFGEGSRLTVL.

The CDR3 DNA follows: TGCGCCAGCAGGGAAGCGAATTCACCCCTCCACTTT. This gives the protein CASREANSPLHF. The J gene is TRBJ1-6, the V gene TRBV5-1; D is uncertain. Germline V gene lookup returns CDR1 SGHRS and CDR2 YFSETQ. The V and J ends lost 5 bases and 7 bases respectively, with 7 bases between them. The CDR3 contains 12 residues.

The J gene is TRBJ2-7, the V gene TRBV4-3, with TRBD2 identical over 7 bases. Trimming took 0 bases from V and 2 from J; bases not matched to a gene: 7. Germline V gene lookup returns CDR1 LGHNA and CDR2 YSLEER. The CDR3 sequence is 16 residues long. CDR3 residues: CASSQDLGGSTYEQYF. CDR3 DNA: TGCGCCAGCAGCCAAGATTTGGGCGGGAGCACCTACGAGCAGTACTTC.

The gene calls are TRBV6-5 and TRBJ2-5, with TRBD1 matching over 7 bases. Germline loops: CDR1 MNHEY, CDR2 SVGAGI. The CDR3 runs 14 residues. Trimming cost V 4 bases and J 1 base; bases outside gene matches: 3. The DNA of the CDR3 is TGTGCCAGCAGTTGGACAGGCCCCCAAGAGACCCAGTACTTC. Translation gives CASSWTGPQETQYF.

The J gene is TRBJ1-3, the V gene TRBV5-8; 7 positions agree with TRBD1. V trimming: 5 bases; J trimming: 0 bases; junction bases outside the gene matches: 8. CDR3 length: 16 amino acids. Looked up from germline, CDR1 is SGHTS and CDR2 is YDEGEE. CDR3 in amino acids: CASSSGTVHSGNTIYF. For the CDR3, the DNA is TGTGCCAGCAGTTCCGGGACAGTTCACTCTGGAAACACCATATATTTT.